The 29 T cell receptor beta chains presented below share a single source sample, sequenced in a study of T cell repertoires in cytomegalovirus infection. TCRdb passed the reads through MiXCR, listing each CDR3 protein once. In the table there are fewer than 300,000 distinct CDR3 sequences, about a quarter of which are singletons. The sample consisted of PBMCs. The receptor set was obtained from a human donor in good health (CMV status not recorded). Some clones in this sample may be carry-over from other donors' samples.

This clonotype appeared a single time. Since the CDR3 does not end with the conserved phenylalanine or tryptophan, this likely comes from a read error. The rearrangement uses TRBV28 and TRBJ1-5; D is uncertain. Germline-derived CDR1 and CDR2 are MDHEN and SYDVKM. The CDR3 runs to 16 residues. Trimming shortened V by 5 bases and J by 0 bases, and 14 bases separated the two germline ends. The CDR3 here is CASSPQKTVSNQPQHL. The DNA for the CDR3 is TGTGCCAGCAGTCCGCAAAAGACCGTTAGCAATCAGCCCCAGCATTTA.

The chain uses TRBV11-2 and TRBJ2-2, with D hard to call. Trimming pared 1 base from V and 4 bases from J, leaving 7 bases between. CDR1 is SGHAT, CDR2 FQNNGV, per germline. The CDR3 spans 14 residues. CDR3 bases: TGTGCCAGCAGCTTAGCGCCGGGCACCGGGGAGCTGTTTTTT. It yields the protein CASSLAPGTGELFF.

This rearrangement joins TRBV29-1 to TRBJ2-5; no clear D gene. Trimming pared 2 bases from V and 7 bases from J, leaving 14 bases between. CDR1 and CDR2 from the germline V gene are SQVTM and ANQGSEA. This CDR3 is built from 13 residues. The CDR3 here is CSVENQGLGTQYF. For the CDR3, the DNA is TGCAGCGTTGAAAACCAAGGTCTTGGGACCCAGTACTTC.

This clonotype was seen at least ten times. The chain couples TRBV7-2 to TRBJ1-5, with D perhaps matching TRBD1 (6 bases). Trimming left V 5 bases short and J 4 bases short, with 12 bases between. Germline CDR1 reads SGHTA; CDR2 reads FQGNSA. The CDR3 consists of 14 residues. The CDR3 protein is CASSVQGQNQPQHF. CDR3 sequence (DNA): TGTGCCAGCAGCGTACAGGGTCAGAATCAGCCCCAGCATTTT.

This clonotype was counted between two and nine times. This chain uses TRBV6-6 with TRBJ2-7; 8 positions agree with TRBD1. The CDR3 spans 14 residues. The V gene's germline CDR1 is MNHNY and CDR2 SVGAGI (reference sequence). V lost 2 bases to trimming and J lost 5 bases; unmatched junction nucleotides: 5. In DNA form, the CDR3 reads TGTGCCAGCAGTTACGGACAGGGAGGCGACGAGCAGTACTTC. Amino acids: CASSYGQGGDEQYF.

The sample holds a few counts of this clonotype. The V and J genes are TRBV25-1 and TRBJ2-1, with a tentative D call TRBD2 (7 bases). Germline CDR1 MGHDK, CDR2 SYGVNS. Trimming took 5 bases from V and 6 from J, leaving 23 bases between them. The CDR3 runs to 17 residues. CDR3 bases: TGTGCCAGCAGTCCCCGAGGGGGTAGCGGGCTAGCCAATGAGCAGTTCTTC. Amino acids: CASSPRGGSGLANEQFF.

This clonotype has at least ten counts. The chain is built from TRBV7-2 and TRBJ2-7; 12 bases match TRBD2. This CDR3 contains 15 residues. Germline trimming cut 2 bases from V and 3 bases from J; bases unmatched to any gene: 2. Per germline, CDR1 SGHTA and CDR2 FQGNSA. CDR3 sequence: CASSLSTSGSYEQYV. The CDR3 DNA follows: TGTGCCAGCAGCTTATCGACTAGCGGGAGCTACGAGCAGTACGTC.

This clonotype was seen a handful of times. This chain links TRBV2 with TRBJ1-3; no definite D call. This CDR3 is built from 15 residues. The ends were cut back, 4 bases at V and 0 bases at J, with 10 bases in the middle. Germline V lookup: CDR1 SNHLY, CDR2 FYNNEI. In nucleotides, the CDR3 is TGTGCCAGCAGTGGGACGGTTAACTCTGGAAACACCATATATTTT. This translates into CASSGTVNSGNTIYF. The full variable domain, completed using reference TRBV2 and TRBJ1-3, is EPEVTQTPSHQVTQMGQEVILRCVPISNHLYFYWYRQILGQKVEFLVSFYNNEISEKSEIFDDQFSVERPDGSNFTLKIRSTKLEDSAMYFCASSGTVNSGNTIYFGEGSWLTVV.

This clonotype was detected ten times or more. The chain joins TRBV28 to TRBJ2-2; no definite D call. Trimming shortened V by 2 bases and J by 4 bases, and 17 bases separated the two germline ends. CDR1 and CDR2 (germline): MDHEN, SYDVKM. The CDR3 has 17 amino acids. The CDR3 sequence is CASSLVRSFPGTGELFF. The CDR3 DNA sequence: TGTGCCAGCAGTTTAGTCAGAAGCTTTCCGGGCACCGGGGAGCTGTTTTTT.

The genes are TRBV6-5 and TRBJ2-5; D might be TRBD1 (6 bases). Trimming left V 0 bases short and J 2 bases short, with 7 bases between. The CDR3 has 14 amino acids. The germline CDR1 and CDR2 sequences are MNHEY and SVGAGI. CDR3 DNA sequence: TGTGCCAGCAGTTACTCAACAGGGCAAGAGACCCAGTACTTC. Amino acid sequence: CASSYSTGQETQYF.

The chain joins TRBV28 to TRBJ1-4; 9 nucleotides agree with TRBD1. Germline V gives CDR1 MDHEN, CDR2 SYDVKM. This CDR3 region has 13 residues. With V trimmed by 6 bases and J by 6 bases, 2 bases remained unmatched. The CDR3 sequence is CASRRQGDEKLFF. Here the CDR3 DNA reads TGTGCCAGCAGGCGACAGGGGGATGAAAAACTGTTTTTT.

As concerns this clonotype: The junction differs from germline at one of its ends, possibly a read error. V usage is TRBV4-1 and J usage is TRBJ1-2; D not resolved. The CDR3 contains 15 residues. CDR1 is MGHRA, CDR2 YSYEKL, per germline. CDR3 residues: CASTQVTGRNYGYTF. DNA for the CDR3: TGCGCCAGCACCCAAGTGACGGGCCGGAACTATGGCTACACCTTC.

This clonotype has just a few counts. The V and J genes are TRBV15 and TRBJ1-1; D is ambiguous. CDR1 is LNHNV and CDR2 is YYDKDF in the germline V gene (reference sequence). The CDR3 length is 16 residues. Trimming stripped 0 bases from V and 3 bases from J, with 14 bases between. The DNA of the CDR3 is TGTGCCACCAGCAGAGATCTTTTTCAGAGGGACACTGAAGCTTTCTTT. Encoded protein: CATSRDLFQRDTEAFF.

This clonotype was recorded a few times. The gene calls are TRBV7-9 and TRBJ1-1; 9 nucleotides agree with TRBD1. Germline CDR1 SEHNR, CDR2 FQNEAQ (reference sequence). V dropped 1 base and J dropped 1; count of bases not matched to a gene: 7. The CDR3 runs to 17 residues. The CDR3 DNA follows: TGTGCCAGCAGCTTAGTGCTGACAGGGGGAAGGAACACTGAAGCTTTCTTT. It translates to CASSLVLTGGRNTEAFF.

CDR3 DNA sequence: TGTGCCAGTAGTGACAGGGGGAGCAGCAATCAGCCCCAGCATTTT. It codes for CASSDRGSSNQPQHF. This sequence joins TRBV19 and TRBJ1-5; TRBD1 matches at 9 bases. V lost 5 bases and J lost 1; bases outside the gene matches: 3. CDR3 length: 15 amino acids. CDR1 is LNHDA and CDR2 is SQIVND in the germline V gene (reference sequence). Full variable domain (remainder filled in from reference TRBV19 and TRBJ1-5): DGGITQSPKYLFRKEGQNVTLSCEQNLNHDAMYWYRQDPGQGLRLIYYSQIVNDFQKGDIAEGYSVSREKKESFPLTVTSAQKNPTAFYLCASSDRGSSNQPQHFGDGTRLSIL.

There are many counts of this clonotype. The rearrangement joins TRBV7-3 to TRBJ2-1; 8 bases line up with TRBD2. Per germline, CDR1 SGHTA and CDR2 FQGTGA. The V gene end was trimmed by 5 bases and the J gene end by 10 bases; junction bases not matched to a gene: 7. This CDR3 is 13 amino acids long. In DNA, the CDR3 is TGTGCCAGCAGCCAAACCGGACTAGCCGAGCAGTTCTTC. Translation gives CASSQTGLAEQFF.

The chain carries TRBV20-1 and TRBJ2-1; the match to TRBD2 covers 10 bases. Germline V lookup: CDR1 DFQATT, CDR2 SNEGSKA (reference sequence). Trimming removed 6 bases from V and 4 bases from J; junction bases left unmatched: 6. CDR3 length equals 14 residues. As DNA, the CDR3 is TGCAGTGCCCGCCCTAGCGGGAGTTACAATGAGCAGTTCTTC. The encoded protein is CSARPSGSYNEQFF.

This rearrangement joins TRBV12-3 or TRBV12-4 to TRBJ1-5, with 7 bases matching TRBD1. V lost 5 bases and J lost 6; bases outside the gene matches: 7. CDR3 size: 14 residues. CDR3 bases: TGTGCCAGCAGTCCGCGACAGGGTCCTCAGCCCCAGCATTTT. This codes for CASSPRQGPQPQHF.

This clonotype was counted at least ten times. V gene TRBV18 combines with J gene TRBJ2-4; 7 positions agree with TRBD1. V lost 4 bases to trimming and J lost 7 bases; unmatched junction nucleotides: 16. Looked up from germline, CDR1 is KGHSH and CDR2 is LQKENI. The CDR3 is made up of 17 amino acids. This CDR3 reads CASSLNRGPHGRNIQYF. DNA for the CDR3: TGTGCCAGCTCACTAAACAGGGGCCCGCACGGTAGGAACATTCAGTACTTC.

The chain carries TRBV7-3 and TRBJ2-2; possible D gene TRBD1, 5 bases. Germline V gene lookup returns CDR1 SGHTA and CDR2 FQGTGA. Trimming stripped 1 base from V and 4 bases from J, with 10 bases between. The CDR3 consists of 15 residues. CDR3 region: CASSLIGHSTGELFF. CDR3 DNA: TGTGCCAGCAGCTTAATAGGACACTCCACCGGGGAGCTGTTTTTT.

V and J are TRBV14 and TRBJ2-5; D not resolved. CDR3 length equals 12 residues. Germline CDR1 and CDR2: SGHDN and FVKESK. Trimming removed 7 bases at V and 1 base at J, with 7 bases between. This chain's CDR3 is CASMVLQETQYF. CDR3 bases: TGTGCCAGCATGGTTCTCCAAGAGACCCAGTACTTC.

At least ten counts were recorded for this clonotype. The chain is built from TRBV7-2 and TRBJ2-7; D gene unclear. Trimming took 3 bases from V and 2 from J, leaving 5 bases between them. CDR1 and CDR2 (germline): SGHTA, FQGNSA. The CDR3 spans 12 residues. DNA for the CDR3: TGTGCCAGCAGCTTCCTCCCCTACGAGCAGTACTTC. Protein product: CASSFLPYEQYF.

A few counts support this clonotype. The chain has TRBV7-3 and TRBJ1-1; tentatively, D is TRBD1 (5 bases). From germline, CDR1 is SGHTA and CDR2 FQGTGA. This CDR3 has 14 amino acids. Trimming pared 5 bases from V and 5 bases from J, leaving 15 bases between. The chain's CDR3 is CASSQTPGRTEAFF. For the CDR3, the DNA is TGTGCCAGCAGCCAAACACCGGGGCGGACTGAAGCTTTCTTT.

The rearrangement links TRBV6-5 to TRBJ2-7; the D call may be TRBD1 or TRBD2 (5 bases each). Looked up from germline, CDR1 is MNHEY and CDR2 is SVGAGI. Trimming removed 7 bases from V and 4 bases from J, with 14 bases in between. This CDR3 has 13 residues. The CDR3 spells CASKLGDPYEQYF. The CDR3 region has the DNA TGTGCCAGCAAACTAGGGGACCCATACGAGCAGTACTTC.

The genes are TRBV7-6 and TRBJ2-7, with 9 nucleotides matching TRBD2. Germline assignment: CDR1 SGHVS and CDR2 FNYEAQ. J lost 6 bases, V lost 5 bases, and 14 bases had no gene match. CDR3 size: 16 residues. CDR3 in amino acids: CASSPLGAGGPGEQYF. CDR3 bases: TGTGCCAGCAGCCCTCTAGGGGCGGGGGGGCCGGGCGAGCAGTACTTC.

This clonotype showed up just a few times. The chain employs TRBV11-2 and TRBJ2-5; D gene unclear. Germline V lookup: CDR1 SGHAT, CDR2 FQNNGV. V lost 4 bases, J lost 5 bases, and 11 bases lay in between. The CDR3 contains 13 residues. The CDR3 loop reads CASSSRQVETQYF. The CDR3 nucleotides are TGTGCCAGCAGCTCAAGGCAGGTTGAGACCCAGTACTTC.

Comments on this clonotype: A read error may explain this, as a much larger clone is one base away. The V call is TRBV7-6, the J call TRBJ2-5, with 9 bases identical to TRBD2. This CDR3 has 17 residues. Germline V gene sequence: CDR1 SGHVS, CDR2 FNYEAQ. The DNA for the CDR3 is TGTGCCAGCAGCCCGGGACCCGCGGGGGGGGGACAAGAGACCCAGTGCTTC. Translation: CASSPGPAGGGQETQCF.

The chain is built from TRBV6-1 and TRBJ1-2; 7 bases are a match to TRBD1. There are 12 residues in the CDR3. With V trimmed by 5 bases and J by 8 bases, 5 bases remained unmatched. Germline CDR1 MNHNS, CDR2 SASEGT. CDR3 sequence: CASSNRQGGYTF. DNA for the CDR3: TGTGCCAGCAGTAACCGACAGGGAGGCTACACCTTC.

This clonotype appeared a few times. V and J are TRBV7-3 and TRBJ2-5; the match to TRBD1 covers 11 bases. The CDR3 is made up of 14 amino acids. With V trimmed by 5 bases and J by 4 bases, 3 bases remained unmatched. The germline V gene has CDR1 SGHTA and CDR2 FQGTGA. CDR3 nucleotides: TGTGCCAGCAGCGAAGGGACAGGGGGAGAGACCCAGTACTTC. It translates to CASSEGTGGETQYF.